This T cell receptor beta chain came from a study of CD4+ T cells in melanoma. With regard to this clone: Its antigen is undetermined.

Measured with immunoSEQ multiplex PCR; TCRdb has only the in-frame clones, and not every one. The sample holds tens of thousands of clones, 55% to 75% seen once. The V and J ends lost 2 bases and 7 bases respectively, with 10 bases between them. CDR1 SGHKS and CDR2 YYEKEE come from the germline V gene (reference sequence). The CDR3 runs 13 residues. Study-wide points: CD8+ T cell, macrophage and B cell function reportedly correlated with neoantigen-specific CD4+ T cells.

The sample consisted of tumor tissue. This chain links TRBV5-5 with TRBJ2-1; D is possibly TRBD1 (5 bases). The TCR was taken from a human donor with melanoma. In DNA, the CDR3 is TGTGCCAGCAGCTTCACAGGTCAAAATGAGCAGTTCTTC. This translates into CASSFTGQNEQFF.